Below are 10 T cell receptor beta chains sequenced from a single sample in a study of T cell changes during pregnancy in multiple sclerosis. TCRdb keeps only in-frame clones here, not all; method: immunoSEQ multiplex PCR. In the table there are about 45,000 clones, approximately 90% of which are singletons. The sample was peripheral blood, taken in the first trimester of pregnancy. The receptor source for this set is a female donor with multiple sclerosis, enrolled in a pregnancy study.

J is TRBJ2-1 and V is TRBV20-1; D ambiguous. V lost 2 bases, J lost 3 bases, and 2 bases lay in between. Per germline, CDR1 DFQATT and CDR2 SNEGSKA (reference sequence). This CDR3 is built from 11 residues. The CDR3 protein is CSARLYNEQFF. Written as DNA, the CDR3 is TGCAGTGCTAGACTCTACAATGAGCAGTTCTTC.

This chain joins TRBV19 and TRBJ1-3; the D gene is possibly TRBD1 (6 bases). The CDR3 totals 16 residues. The V end lost 7 bases, the J end lost 1 base, and 17 bases lay between the germline ends. CDR1 LNHDA and CDR2 SQIVND come from the germline V gene (reference sequence). The CDR3 sequence is CASTAHRAYSGNTIYF. The CDR3 nucleotides are TGTGCCAGTACAGCCCACAGGGCATATTCTGGAAACACCATATATTTT.

Regarding this clone: The same CDR3 is also encoded by other DNA sequences in this sample. The rearrangement uses TRBV7-2 and TRBJ2-3, with a possible D match to TRBD2 (6 bases). V dropped 5 bases and J dropped 1 base, with 10 bases sitting between them. CDR1 SGHTA and CDR2 FQGNSA come from the germline V gene. The CDR3 consists of 14 residues. The CDR3 region has the DNA TGTGCCAGCAGCCCATCGGGAGGCACAGATACGCAGTATTTT. This codes for CASSPSGGTDTQYF.

The chain carries TRBV2 and TRBJ1-2; 8 nucleotides agree with TRBD1. V shed 3 bases, J shed 5 bases, and the junction held 8 bases outside the gene matches. CDR3 length equals 15 residues. The germline CDR1 and CDR2 sequences are SNHLY and FYNNEI. CDR3 sequence: CASSDLTTGGYGYTF. The CDR3 region has the DNA TGTGCCAGCAGTGACCTGACCACAGGGGGATATGGCTACACCTTC.

The chain employs TRBV5-1 and TRBJ2-3; 11 bases match TRBD2. The CDR3 is 16 amino acids. The V segment lost 0 bases and the J segment 4 bases; nucleotides outside the gene matches: 4. Germline CDR1 is SGHRS and CDR2 is YFSETQ. The CDR3 sequence: CASSLELAGGADTQYF. The CDR3 DNA reads as TGCGCCAGCAGCTTGGAGCTAGCGGGGGGAGCAGATACGCAGTATTTT.

V usage is TRBV6-1 and J usage is TRBJ2-1, with 9 positions matching TRBD1. CDR1 is MNHNS and CDR2 is SASEGT in the germline V gene. Germline trimming cut 5 bases from V and 3 bases from J; bases unmatched to any gene: 5. The length of the CDR3 is 15 residues. The CDR3 nucleotides are TGTGCCAGCAGTCCGACAGGGGGGCACTACAATGAGCAGTTCTTC. Translation: CASSPTGGHYNEQFF.

CDR3 region: CASSIYPDTQYF. The DNA of the CDR3 is TGTGCCAGTAGTATTTATCCGGATACGCAGTATTTT. The chain joins TRBV19 to TRBJ2-3; D is unclear. The V gene's germline CDR1 is LNHDA and CDR2 SQIVND (reference sequence). CDR3 length: 12 residues. Between the trimmed V and J ends, which lost 3 bases and 6 bases, there was a span of 7 bases.

The chain is built from TRBV9 and TRBJ1-1; 8 bases match TRBD1. Germline lookup yields CDR1 SGDLS and CDR2 YYNGEE. With 0 bases clipped from V and 3 bases from J, the junction kept 13 bases outside the gene matches. The CDR3 contains 18 residues. Written as DNA, the CDR3 is TGTGCCAGCAGCGTAGGTACCCATTCGGACAGGGAGGACACTGAAGCTTTCTTT. Translated: CASSVGTHSDREDTEAFF.

The rearrangement links TRBV27 to TRBJ1-5; TRBD1 matches at 8 bases. The junction had 8 bases not matched to a gene; V was cut back by 4 bases and J by 6 bases. CDR3 size: 15 residues. Germline lookup yields CDR1 MNHEY and CDR2 SMNVEV (reference sequence). CDR3 DNA sequence: TGTGCCAGCAGTTCCCAGGGGGCGAGGGGTCAGCCCCAGCATTTT. Protein sequence: CASSSQGARGQPQHF.

J is TRBJ1-2 and V is TRBV6-1, with 9 bases fitting TRBD1. The CDR3 length is 15 residues. V trimming: 4 bases; J trimming: 4 bases; junction bases outside the gene matches: 7. CDR1 is MNHNS, CDR2 SASEGT, per germline. The CDR3 coding sequence is TGTGCCAGCAGTGCCAGCGGACAGGGGCCCTATGGCTACACCTTC. Its protein product is CASSASGQGPYGYTF.